The 7 T cell receptor beta chains in this list originate from one sample, sequenced in a study of blood T cell repertoires in COVID-19. Assay: immunoSEQ multiplex PCR; the TCRdb copy retains only in-frame clones and omits some. The sample holds some 320,000 clones, around 85% seen once. Sequenced: PBMCs or T cells enriched from blood (not recorded which). These receptor sequences come from a woman under 40 who had been exposed to COVID-19.

The gene calls are TRBV30 and TRBJ1-1, with TRBD1 identical over 10 bases. This CDR3 is 17 amino acids long. Trimming took 5 bases from V and 4 from J; bases not matched to a gene: 16. CDR1 GTSNPN and CDR2 SVGIG come from the germline V gene (reference sequence). The CDR3 DNA reads as TGTGCCTGGGTCCCGGGACAGGGGACTGGTGGAGTCACTGAAGCTTTCTTT. Protein product: CAWVPGQGTGGVTEAFF.

The CDR3 DNA is TGCAGTGCTACTGACGGCGGGAACAATCAGCCCCAGCATTTT. Protein: CSATDGGNNQPQHF. V usage is TRBV20-1 and J usage is TRBJ1-5; D remains ambiguous. This CDR3 region has 14 residues. Germline CDR1 is DFQATT and CDR2 is SNEGSKA (reference sequence). The V and J ends lost 4 bases and 3 bases respectively, with 13 bases between them.

The rearrangement links TRBV7-9 to TRBJ2-2; a possible D gene is TRBD2 (6 bases). Germline loops: CDR1 SEHNR, CDR2 FQNEAQ (reference sequence). Trimming took 5 bases from V and 6 from J, leaving 10 bases between them. This CDR3 spans 13 amino acids. The CDR3: CASSAGTAGELFF. CDR3 sequence (DNA): TGTGCCAGCAGCGCGGGAACGGCCGGGGAGCTGTTTTTT.

This clone was seen a handful of times. The chain is built from TRBV6-5 and TRBJ2-1, with 15 bases identical to TRBD2. This CDR3 region has 15 residues. Trimming at V came to 1 base and at J to 9 bases, leaving 1 base not matched to a gene. Germline V lookup: CDR1 MNHEY, CDR2 SVGAGI. The CDR3 nucleotides are TGTGCCAGCAGTTACTGGACTAGCGGGGGGGGTGAGCAGTTCTTC. Residues: CASSYWTSGGGEQFF.

The CDR3 bases are TGTGCCAGCAGCGTAACCCCTAATTTTAATGAGCAGTTCTTC. It translates to CASSVTPNFNEQFF. The chain recombines TRBV9 with TRBJ2-1; D is unclear. This CDR3 contains 14 residues. The V end lost 1 base, the J end lost 7 bases, and 12 bases lay between the germline ends. CDR1 is SGDLS, CDR2 YYNGEE, per germline.

This sequence joins TRBV6-1 and TRBJ2-3, with TRBD1 matching over 7 bases. Germline CDR1 MNHNS, CDR2 SASEGT. V shed 2 bases and J 2 bases; nucleotides not matched to a gene: 4. This CDR3 comprises 15 residues. CDR3 nucleotides: TGTGCCAGCAGTGAATCGGACAGGTACACAGATACGCAGTATTTT. Residues: CASSESDRYTDTQYF.

This chain links TRBV30 with TRBJ1-3, with a tentative D call TRBD1 (5 bases). Looked up from germline, CDR1 is GTSNPN and CDR2 is SVGIG (reference sequence). The CDR3 has 14 residues. Here the CDR3 reads CPSHSTESGNTIYF. The CDR3 DNA reads TGTCCCTCACATTCGACAGAATCTGGAAACACCATATATTTT.